This is a list of T cell receptor beta chains from one sample in a study of cytomegalovirus exposure and HLA in healthy donors. Only in-frame clones appear in the TCRdb table, and some are missing; sequencing was by immunoSEQ multiplex PCR. This sample yields roughly 140,000 clones, of which roughly 77% are seen a single time; 3.5% belongs to the top ten. What was sequenced was PBMCs. The receptors here all came from a human donor in good health. The CDR3 runs from the conserved cysteine through the conserved F or W. The D gene is left open where the match is weak. Size is stated for part of the rows, as once, few or many counts, or as a class when the clone is expanded.

d_gene: .
v_gene: TRBV9
abundance: .
j_gene: TRBJ2-1
CDR3nt: TGTGCCAGCAGCGTAGTCGGGACTTCCTACAATGAGCAGTTCTTC
CDR3aa: CASSVVGTSYNEQFF

d_gene: TRBD2
v_gene: TRBV11-2
abundance: .
j_gene: TRBJ2-1
CDR3nt: TGTGCCAGCAGCTTTACCGGGACTAGCAATGAGCAGTTCTTC
CDR3aa: CASSFTGTSNEQFF

d_gene: .
v_gene: TRBV27
abundance: few
j_gene: TRBJ2-7
CDR3nt: TGTGCCAGCAGACGTACAGGGGGGGGGATCCCCACATTAATCCCCTACGAGCAGTACTTC
CDR3aa: CASRRTGGGIPTLIPYEQYF

d_gene: TRBD1
v_gene: TRBV27
abundance: .
j_gene: TRBJ2-7
CDR3nt: TGTGCCAGCAGTAACTTAGGACAGGGGAGCGAGCAGTACTTC
CDR3aa: CASSNLGQGSEQYF

d_gene: .
v_gene: TRBV19
abundance: .
j_gene: TRBJ2-1
CDR3nt: TGTGCCAGTAGTATGGGCGGGGAAAACAATGAGCAGTTCTTC
CDR3aa: CASSMGGENNEQFF

d_gene: TRBD2
v_gene: TRBV28
abundance: .
j_gene: TRBJ2-7
CDR3nt: TGTGCCAGCAGCCCCTCGGATAGCGGGAACTACGAGCAGTACTTC
CDR3aa: CASSPSDSGNYEQYF

d_gene: TRBD2
v_gene: TRBV5-1
abundance: .
j_gene: TRBJ2-1
CDR3nt: TGCGCCAGCGCCAAGTTGACCAGCGGGAGGTACAATGAGCAGTTCTTC
CDR3aa: CASAKLTSGRYNEQFF

d_gene: .
v_gene: TRBV29-1
abundance: .
j_gene: TRBJ2-3
CDR3nt: TGCAGCGCCAGGGGGAGGAACACAGATACGCAGTATTTT
CDR3aa: CSARGRNTDTQYF

d_gene: TRBD2
v_gene: TRBV15
abundance: .
j_gene: TRBJ2-5
CDR3nt: TGTGCCACCAGCAGAGATCTGGCTAGCGGGGGCCCCGGGGTAGAGACCCAGTACTTC
CDR3aa: CATSRDLASGGPGVETQYF

d_gene: .
v_gene: TRBV10-2
abundance: .
j_gene: TRBJ2-7
CDR3nt: TGCGCCAGCAGTGAGTGGAGCTCCTACGAGCAGTACTTC
CDR3aa: CASSEWSSYEQYF